Listed here are 4 T cell receptor beta chains from one sample, sequenced in a study of PD-L1 blockade in urothelial cancer (dated by TCRdb to 2017 to 2019). The method was the immunoSEQ multiplex PCR assay. Here the immuneACCESS table is served through TCRdb, limited to in-frame sequences with V and J called. Missing clones are a known gap in these copies; in checked studies unresolved V genes cover under half, and the rest lacks a known reason. This sample has about 52,000 clones in its table, and roughly 84% of those were observed once. The ten largest account for about 5.3% of the sample. Specimen: PBMCs, collected around atezolizumab (anti-PD-L1) treatment. Receptors were obtained from a man aged 40-55 years with urothelial cancer.

The rearrangement links TRBV6-5 to TRBJ1-1, with D uncertain. V was cut by 5 bases and J by 2 bases, with 9 bases left in between. Germline-derived CDR1 and CDR2 are MNHEY and SVGAGI. The CDR3 sequence is 13 residues long. CDR3: CASSPLTNTEAFF. CDR3 coding DNA: TGTGCCAGCAGTCCTCTCACAAACACTGAAGCTTTCTTT.

This clone was picked up a small number of times. The CDR3 sequence is CSVEDFSGYSSYNEQFF. In nucleotides, the CDR3 is TGCAGCGTTGAAGACTTTAGCGGGTATAGCTCCTACAATGAGCAGTTCTTC. The gene calls are TRBV29-1 and TRBJ2-1; TRBD2 matches at 7 bases. The CDR3 length is 17 residues. The trim removed 0 bases at V and 0 bases at J, leaving 8 bases unmatched. Germline CDR1 SQVTM, CDR2 ANQGSEA.

V usage is TRBV5-1 and J usage is TRBJ2-7; no definite D call. The V gene lost 4 bases and the J gene lost 3 bases, with 14 bases spanning the gap. This CDR3 is built from 14 residues. Germline V lookup: CDR1 SGHRS, CDR2 YFSETQ. CDR3 residues: CASSPRPPYYEQYF. The CDR3 DNA is TGCGCCAGCAGCCCCCGCCCCCCCTACTACGAGCAGTACTTC. The whole variable domain, remainder taken from reference TRBV5-1 and TRBJ2-7, is KAGVTQTPRYLIKTRGQQVTLSCSPISGHRSVSWYQQTPGQGLQFLFEYFSETQRNKGNFPGRFSGRQFSNSRSEMNVSTLELGDSALYLCASSPRPPYYEQYFGPGTRLTVT.

On this clone itself: The junction departs from germline at one end; a sequencing error may be responsible. This chain uses TRBV9 with TRBJ2-7; D not resolved. The CDR3 spans 13 residues. CDR1 SGDLS and CDR2 YYNGEE come from the germline V gene. CDR3 DNA sequence: TGTGCCAGCAGCGTAGGGCCCTCCTCCGAGCAGTACTTC. It codes for CASSVGPSSEQYF. Looking up the rest from reference TRBV9 and TRBJ2-7 gives the full variable domain: DSGVTQTPKHLITATGQRVTLRCSPRSGDLSVYWYQQSLDQGLQFLIQYYNGEERAKGNILERFSAQQFPDLHSELNLSSLELGDSALYFCASSVGPSSEQYFGPGTRLTVT.